Here is one TCR beta chain with its context. These data originate in a study of blood T cell repertoires in COVID-19. Trimming left V 0 bases short and J 1 base short, with 9 bases between. Germline V CDR1 and CDR2: WNHNN, SYGVQD (reference sequence). The CDR3 runs 15 residues. Here immunoSEQ multiplex PCR was the method, and the copy in TCRdb shows in-frame clones only, minus some. The sample holds 380,000 or so clones; around 84% are singletons and the top ten take more than 1%. The chain joins TRBV10-1 to TRBJ1-1; no reliable D call. Material for sequencing was peripheral blood. This receptor was identified in a human donor with acute or convalescent COVID-19. The donor label of this sample is uncertain. The CDR3 bases are TGCGCCAGCAGTGAGTCGGAGGGCAGGAACACTGAAGCTTTCTTT. It yields the protein CASSESEGRNTEAFF.